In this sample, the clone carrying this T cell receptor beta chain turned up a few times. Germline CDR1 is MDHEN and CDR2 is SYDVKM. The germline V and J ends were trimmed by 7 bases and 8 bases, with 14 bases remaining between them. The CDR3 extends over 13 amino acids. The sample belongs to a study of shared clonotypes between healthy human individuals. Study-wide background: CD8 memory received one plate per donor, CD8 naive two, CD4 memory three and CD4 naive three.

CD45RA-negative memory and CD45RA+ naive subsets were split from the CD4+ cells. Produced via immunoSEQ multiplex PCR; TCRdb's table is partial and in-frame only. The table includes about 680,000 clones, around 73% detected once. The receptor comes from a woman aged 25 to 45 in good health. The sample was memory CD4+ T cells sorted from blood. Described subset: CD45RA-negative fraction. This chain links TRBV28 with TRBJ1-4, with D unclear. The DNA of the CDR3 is TGTGCCAGCACGGTAGGGAAGGAGGAAAAACTGTTTTTT. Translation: CASTVGKEEKLFF. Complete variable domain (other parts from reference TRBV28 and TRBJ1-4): DVKVTQSSRYLVKRTGEKVFLECVQDMDHENMFWYRQDPGLGLRLIYFSYDVKMKEKGDIPEGYSVSREKKERFSLILESASTNQTSMYLCASTVGKEEKLFFGSGTQLSVL.